This T cell receptor (beta chain) was captured by sequencing in a study of blood T cell repertoires in COVID-19. Turning to the study itself: COVID-19 samples, acute and convalescent, were from the United States, Italy and Spain. Nucleic acid was either cDNA or gDNA, and it came from T cells, B-cell-depleted T cells, or PBMCs.

The germline V gene has CDR1 GTSNPN and CDR2 SVGIG (reference sequence). CDR3 length: 14 residues. Original analysis: Nucleated cell number was recorded as an estimate derived from reference gene primer amplification. Sequenced by immunoSEQ multiplex PCR; TCRdb stores in-frame clones only, minus some. Clonal size and the V and J genes are those of that table, whereas D and trimming came from the DNA. The table includes about 45,000 clones, about 85% detected once. The sequenced material came from peripheral blood. The receptor was isolated from a woman at least 80 years old with acute or convalescent COVID-19. The chain couples TRBV30 to TRBJ2-2, with D tentatively TRBD1 (5 bases). The CDR3 region is CALNGALNTGELFF. The DNA of the CDR3 is TGTGCGTTGAATGGGGCCCTAAACACCGGGGAGCTGTTTTTT.